Listed below are T cell receptor beta chains from one sample, sequenced in a study of beta chain features in type 1 diabetes. Only in-frame clones appear in the TCRdb table, and some are missing; sequencing was by immunoSEQ multiplex PCR. The sample lists roughly 150,000 clones; around 9.7% were seen once. The sample comprised central memory CD4+ T cells from blood. These receptors were taken from a young woman with type 1 diabetes. The CDR3 runs from the conserved cysteine through the conserved F or W. D genes are given only for firm matches. Expanded clones get a size class; other rows say once, few or many, or leave the size out.

TRBJ2-5,.,TRBV5-1,few,TGCGCCAGCAGCTCGGGTCCCTCTCAAGAGACCCAGTACTTC,CASSSGPSQETQYF
TRBJ2-5,TRBD2,TRBV10-3,.,TGTGCCATCAGGGACCCTAGCGGATCGGACCAAGAGACCCAGTACTTC,CAIRDPSGSDQETQYF
TRBJ1-4,.,TRBV2,.,TGTGCCAGCAGTGCCAACGGCGGGGGCGGGGAAAAACTGTTTTTT,CASSANGGGGEKLFF
TRBJ2-7,.,TRBV7-3,few,TGTGCCAGCAGCTTAAATGGCGGGGCCACCTACGAGCAGTACTTC,CASSLNGGATYEQYF
TRBJ2-7,TRBD2,TRBV5-1,few,TGCGCCAGCAGCTTGGACGGCGGGAGTGTATCCTACGAGCAGTACTTC,CASSLDGGSVSYEQYF
TRBJ2-2,.,TRBV7-3,few,TGTGCCAGCAGCTTATCAGGCCCCGCGAACACCGGGGAGCTGTTTTTT,CASSLSGPANTGELFF
TRBJ2-1,TRBD2,TRBV14,.,TGTGCCAGCAGCGATTCACTAGCGCAGAATGAGCAGTTCTTC,CASSDSLAQNEQFF
TRBJ2-5,TRBD1,TRBV4-1,.,TGCGCCAGCAGCCAAGCGATTCCAGGGGGCGCAGAGACCCAGTACTTC,CASSQAIPGGAETQYF
TRBJ1-1,.,TRBV28,.,TGTGCCAGCAGTTTAGGGGGAGGATGGGCCTTATTT,CASSLGGGWALF
TRBJ1-2,.,TRBV19,.,TGTGCCAGTAGTCCAGACGGCGCATCAACTAACTATGGTTACACCTTC,CASSPDGASTNYGYTF
TRBJ1-5,TRBD1,TRBV7-9,few,TGTGCCAGCAGCTTCGGGACAGTGGGGCAGCCCCAGCATTTT,CASSFGTVGQPQHF
TRBJ1-2,.,TRBV5-6,.,TGTGCCAGCAGGCGATATGGCTACACCTTC,CASRRYGYTF
TRBJ2-5,.,TRBV15,.,TGTGCCACCAGCATAAGACTAGGGCCAACGGAGACCCAGTACTTC,CATSIRLGPTETQYF
TRBJ1-1,.,TRBV5-6,few,TGTGCCAGCAGCTTGGGCAGGAGGGGCACTGAAGCTTTCTTT,CASSLGRRGTEAFF
TRBJ2-2,.,TRBV19,few,TGTGCCAGTAAGGAATTGAGGGAAACCGGGGAGCTGTTTTTT,CASKELRETGELFF
TRBJ2-5,.,TRBV5-1,few,TGCGCCAGCAGCGTAGGGCAGGGGCTCAGGGAGACCCAGTACTTC,CASSVGQGLRETQYF
TRBJ2-4,.,TRBV2,.,TGTGCCAGCAGTGAACGTCAGGGTACAAACATTCAGTACTTC,CASSERQGTNIQYF
TRBJ1-5,.,TRBV30,few,TGTGCCTGGAGTGTGACAGAAGATCAGCCCCAGCATTTT,CAWSVTEDQPQHF
TRBJ1-1,TRBD1,TRBV6-6,.,TGTGCCAGCAGGGAAACAGGGGGCACTGAAGCTTTCTTT,CASRETGGTEAFF
TRBJ2-5,TRBD2,TRBV7-3,.,TGTGCCAGCAGCAAACGGACTAGGAGGGAGACCCAGTACTTC,CASSKRTRRETQYF